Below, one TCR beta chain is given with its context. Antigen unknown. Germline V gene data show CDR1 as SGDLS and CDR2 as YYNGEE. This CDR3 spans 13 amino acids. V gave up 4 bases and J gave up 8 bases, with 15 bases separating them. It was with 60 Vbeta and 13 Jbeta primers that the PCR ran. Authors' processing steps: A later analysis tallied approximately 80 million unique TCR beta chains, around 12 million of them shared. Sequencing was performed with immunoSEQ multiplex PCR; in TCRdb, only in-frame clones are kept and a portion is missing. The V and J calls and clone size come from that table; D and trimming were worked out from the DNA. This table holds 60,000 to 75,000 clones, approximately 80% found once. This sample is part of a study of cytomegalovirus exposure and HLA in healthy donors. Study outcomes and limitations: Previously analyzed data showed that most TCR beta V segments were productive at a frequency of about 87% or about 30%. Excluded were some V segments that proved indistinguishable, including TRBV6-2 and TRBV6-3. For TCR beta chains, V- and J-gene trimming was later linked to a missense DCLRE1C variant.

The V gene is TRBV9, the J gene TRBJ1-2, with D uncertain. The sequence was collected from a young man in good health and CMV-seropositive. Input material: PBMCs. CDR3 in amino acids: CASSPARARGYTF. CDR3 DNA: TGTGCCAGCAGCCCAGCGAGGGCCCGAGGCTACACCTTC.